The clone carrying this T cell receptor (beta chain) was counted at least ten times. Its antigen is still unknown. The data are from a study of regulatory T cells in long-lasting Graves disease. Points from the study as a whole: Preferential use of TRBV28, TRBJ1-2 and TRBJ2-5 was seen in persistent disease. Between persistent patients, thousands of public clonotypes were shared, exceeding the roughly 940 shared between new patients.

Time point specified: newly diagnosed GD, antithyroid drugs for less than 3 months. Researchers made the TCR library from RNA that was extracted from PBMCs. This CDR3 is 13 amino acids long. V was pared by 6 bases and J by 0 bases, with 8 bases between. Building of the TCR beta libraries involved iRepertoire HTBI primers and Arm-PCR of CDR3 regions. TCRdb re-analysed the multiplex PCR reads in MiXCR, keeping a single row per CDR3 protein. This table holds some 320,000 distinct CDR3 sequences, 15% to 20% found once. The material was peripheral blood mononuclear cells (PBMCs), obtained at new diagnosis, from a patient treated with antithyroid drugs. The origin of this receptor is a female donor with Graves disease. The rearrangement links TRBV12-3 or TRBV12-4 to TRBJ1-1; D gene uncertain. CDR3 amino acids: CASRLNMNTEAFF. The CDR3 nucleotides are TGTGCCAGCAGGCTTAACATGAACACTGAAGCTTTCTTT.